This TCR beta chain originates from a study of blood T cell repertoires in COVID-19. The CDR3 length is 14 residues. V was trimmed by 6 bases and J by 4 bases, leaving 15 bases between them. Germline V gene sequence: CDR1 LNHDA, CDR2 SQIVND (reference sequence). Assay used: immunoSEQ multiplex PCR; TCRdb lists only in-frame clones, some missing. The sample shows about 250,000 clones, 75% to 85% of them seen only once. The chain joins TRBV19 to TRBJ2-5; weak D call: TRBD1 (6 bases). Sequenced sample: peripheral blood. The sequence came from a woman in her 70s with acute or convalescent COVID-19. CDR3 loop: CASRMPGVGETQYF. The CDR3 DNA reads as TGTGCCAGTAGAATGCCAGGGGTGGGAGAGACCCAGTACTTC.